This TCR beta chain was identified in a study of blood T cell repertoires in COVID-19. Study summary: Acute and convalescent COVID-19 specimens originated in the United States, Italy and Spain.

The ends were cut back, 0 bases at V and 0 bases at J, with 14 bases in the middle. The CDR3 contains 17 residues. CDR1 is MNHEY and CDR2 is SVGEGT in the germline V gene. Methods used by the authors: Using reference gene primer amplification, nucleated cell counts were estimated. Clones were read by immunoSEQ multiplex PCR, and TCRdb kept only the in-frame ones, dropping some. V, J and clone size were drawn from that table, and D and trimming were deduced from the DNA. The table records over 95,000 clones, approximately 90% of them present only once. The V gene is TRBV6-2 or TRBV6-3, the J gene TRBJ2-5; D is possibly TRBD1 (5 bases). The origin of this receptor is a human donor with acute or convalescent COVID-19. The donor label of this sample is uncertain. The sample taken for sequencing was peripheral blood. CDR3 sequence: CASSYSIFVTDQETQYF. For the CDR3, the DNA is TGTGCCAGCAGTTACTCGATTTTTGTGACAGACCAAGAGACCCAGTACTTC.